The clone carrying this T cell receptor beta chain came up many times. This entry comes from a study of blood T cell repertoires in COVID-19. The CDR3 spans 13 residues. In germline, CDR1 is MGHRA, CDR2 YSYEKL. Trimming removed 1 base at V and 4 bases at J, with 5 bases between. The data were produced by immunoSEQ multiplex PCR, yet TCRdb's version contains in-frame clones alone and is incomplete. The sample has 150,000 to 200,000 clones; around 82% are singletons. What was sequenced was PBMCs or T cells enriched from blood (not recorded which). This receptor was identified in a woman between 45 and 60 years old with acute COVID-19. The rearrangement joins TRBV4-1 to TRBJ2-1, with D uncertain. The CDR3 DNA sequence: TGCGCCAGCAGCCAAGGAGTTTACAATGAGCAGTTCTTC. Protein: CASSQGVYNEQFF.